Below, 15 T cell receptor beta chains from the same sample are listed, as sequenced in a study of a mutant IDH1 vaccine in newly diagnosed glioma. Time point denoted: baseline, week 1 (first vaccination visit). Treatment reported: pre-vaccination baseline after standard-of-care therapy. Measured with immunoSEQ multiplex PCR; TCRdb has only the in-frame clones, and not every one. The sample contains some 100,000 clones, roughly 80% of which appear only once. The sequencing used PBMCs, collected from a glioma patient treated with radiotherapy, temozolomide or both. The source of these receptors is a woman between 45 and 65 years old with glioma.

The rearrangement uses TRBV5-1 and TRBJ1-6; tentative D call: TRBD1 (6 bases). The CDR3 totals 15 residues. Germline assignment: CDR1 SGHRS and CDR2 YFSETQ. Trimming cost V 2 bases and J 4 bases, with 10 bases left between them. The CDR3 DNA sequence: TGCGCCAGCAGCTTCAGGGGTTCGTATAATTCACCCCTCCACTTT. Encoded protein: CASSFRGSYNSPLHF.

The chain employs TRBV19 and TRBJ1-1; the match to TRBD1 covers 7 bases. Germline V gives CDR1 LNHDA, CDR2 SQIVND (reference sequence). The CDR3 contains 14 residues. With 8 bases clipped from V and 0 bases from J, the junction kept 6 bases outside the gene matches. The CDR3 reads CASREQGLNTEAFF. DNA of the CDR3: TGTGCCAGTCGGGAACAGGGGCTGAACACTGAAGCTTTCTTT.

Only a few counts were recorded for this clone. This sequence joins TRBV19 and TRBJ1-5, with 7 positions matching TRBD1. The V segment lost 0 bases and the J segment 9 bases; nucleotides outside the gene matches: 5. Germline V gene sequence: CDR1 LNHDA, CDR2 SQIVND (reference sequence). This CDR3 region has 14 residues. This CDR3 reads CASSIEDRAGPQHF. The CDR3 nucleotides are TGTGCCAGTAGTATAGAAGACAGGGCCGGGCCCCAGCATTTT.

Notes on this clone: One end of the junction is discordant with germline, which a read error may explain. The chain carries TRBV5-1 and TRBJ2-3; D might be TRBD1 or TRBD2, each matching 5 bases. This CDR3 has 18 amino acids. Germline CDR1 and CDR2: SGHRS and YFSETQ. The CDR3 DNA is TGCGCCAACAGCGAACAATGGGGCACCGGGACCTTCCCAGATACGCAGTATTTT. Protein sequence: CANSEQWGTGTFPDTQYF.

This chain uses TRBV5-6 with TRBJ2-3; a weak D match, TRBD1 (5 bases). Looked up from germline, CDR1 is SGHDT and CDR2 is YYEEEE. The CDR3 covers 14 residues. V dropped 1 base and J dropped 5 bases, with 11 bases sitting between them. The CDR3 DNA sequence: TGTGCCAGCAGCTTGCAGGGCCCTGGAGATACGCAGTATTTT. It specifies CASSLQGPGDTQYF.

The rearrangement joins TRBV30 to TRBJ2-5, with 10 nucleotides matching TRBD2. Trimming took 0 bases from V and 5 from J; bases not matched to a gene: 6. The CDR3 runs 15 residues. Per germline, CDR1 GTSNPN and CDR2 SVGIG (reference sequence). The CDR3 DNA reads TGTGCCTGGAGTGTACCTAGCGGGGGTTGGGAGACCCAGTACTTC. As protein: CAWSVPSGGWETQYF.

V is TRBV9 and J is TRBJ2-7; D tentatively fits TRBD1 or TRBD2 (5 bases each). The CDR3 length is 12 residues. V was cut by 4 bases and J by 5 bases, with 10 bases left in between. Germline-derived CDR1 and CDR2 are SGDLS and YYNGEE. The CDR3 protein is CASSPRGNEQYF. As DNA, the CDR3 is TGTGCCAGCAGCCCGAGGGGAAACGAGCAGTACTTC. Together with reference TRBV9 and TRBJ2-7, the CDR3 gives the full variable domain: DSGVTQTPKHLITATGQRVTLRCSPRSGDLSVYWYQQSLDQGLQFLIQYYNGEERAKGNILERFSAQQFPDLHSELNLSSLELGDSALYFCASSPRGNEQYFGPGTRLTVT.

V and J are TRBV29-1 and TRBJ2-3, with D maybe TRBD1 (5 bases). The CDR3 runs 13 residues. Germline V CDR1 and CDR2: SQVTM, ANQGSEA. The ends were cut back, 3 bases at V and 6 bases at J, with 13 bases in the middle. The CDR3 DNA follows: TGCAGCGTTGATGGTCAGGGCCTCGATACGCAGTATTTT. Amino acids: CSVDGQGLDTQYF.

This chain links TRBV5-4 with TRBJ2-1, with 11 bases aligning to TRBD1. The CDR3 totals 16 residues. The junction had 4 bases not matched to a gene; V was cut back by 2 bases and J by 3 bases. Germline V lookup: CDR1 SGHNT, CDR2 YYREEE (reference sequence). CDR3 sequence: CASSFGGTGGYNEQFF. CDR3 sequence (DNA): TGTGCCAGCAGCTTTGGCGGGACAGGGGGCTACAATGAGCAGTTCTTC.

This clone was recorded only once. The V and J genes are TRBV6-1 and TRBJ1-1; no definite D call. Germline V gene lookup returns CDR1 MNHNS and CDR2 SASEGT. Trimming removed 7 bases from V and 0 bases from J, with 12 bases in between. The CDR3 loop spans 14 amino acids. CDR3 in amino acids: CASTPGSVNTEAFF. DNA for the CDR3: TGTGCCAGCACCCCCGGCAGCGTGAACACTGAAGCTTTCTTT.

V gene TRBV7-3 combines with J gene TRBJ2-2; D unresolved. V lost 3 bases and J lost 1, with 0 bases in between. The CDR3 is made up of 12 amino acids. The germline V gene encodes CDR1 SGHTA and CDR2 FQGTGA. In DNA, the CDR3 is TGTGCCAGCAGCTTGAACACCGGGGAGCTGTTTTTT. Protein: CASSLNTGELFF.

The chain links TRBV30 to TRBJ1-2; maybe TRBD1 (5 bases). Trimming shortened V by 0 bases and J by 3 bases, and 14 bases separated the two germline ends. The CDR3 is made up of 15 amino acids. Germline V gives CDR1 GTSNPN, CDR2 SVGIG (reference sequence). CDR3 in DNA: TGTGCCTGGAGTGTACTCGGGACCACCCACTATGGCTACACCTTC. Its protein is CAWSVLGTTHYGYTF. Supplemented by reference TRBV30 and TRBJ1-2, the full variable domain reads SQTIHQWPATLVQPVGSPLSLECTVEGTSNPNLYWYRQAAGRGLQLLFYSVGIGQISSEVPQNLSASRPQDRQFILSSKKLLLSDSGFYLCAWSVLGTTHYGYTFGSGTRLTVV.

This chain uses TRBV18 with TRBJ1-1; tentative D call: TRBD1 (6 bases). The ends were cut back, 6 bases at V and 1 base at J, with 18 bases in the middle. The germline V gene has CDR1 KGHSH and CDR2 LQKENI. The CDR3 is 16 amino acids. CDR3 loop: CASSPRGAGENTEAFF. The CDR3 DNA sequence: TGTGCCAGCTCCCCCCGTGGTGCAGGGGAGAACACTGAAGCTTTCTTT.

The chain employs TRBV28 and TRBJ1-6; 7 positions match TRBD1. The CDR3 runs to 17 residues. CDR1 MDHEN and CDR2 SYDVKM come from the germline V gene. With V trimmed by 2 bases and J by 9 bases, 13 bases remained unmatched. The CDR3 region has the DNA TGTGCCAGCAGTTTACCCATAGGACAGGCTGGTAGTTCACCCCTCCACTTT. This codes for CASSLPIGQAGSSPLHF.

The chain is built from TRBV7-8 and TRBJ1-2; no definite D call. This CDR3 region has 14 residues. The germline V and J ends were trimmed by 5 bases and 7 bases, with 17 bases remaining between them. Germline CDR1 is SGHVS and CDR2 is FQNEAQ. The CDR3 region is CASSPRPSDGGYTF. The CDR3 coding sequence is TGTGCCAGCAGCCCACGTCCGTCAGACGGTGGCTACACCTTC.